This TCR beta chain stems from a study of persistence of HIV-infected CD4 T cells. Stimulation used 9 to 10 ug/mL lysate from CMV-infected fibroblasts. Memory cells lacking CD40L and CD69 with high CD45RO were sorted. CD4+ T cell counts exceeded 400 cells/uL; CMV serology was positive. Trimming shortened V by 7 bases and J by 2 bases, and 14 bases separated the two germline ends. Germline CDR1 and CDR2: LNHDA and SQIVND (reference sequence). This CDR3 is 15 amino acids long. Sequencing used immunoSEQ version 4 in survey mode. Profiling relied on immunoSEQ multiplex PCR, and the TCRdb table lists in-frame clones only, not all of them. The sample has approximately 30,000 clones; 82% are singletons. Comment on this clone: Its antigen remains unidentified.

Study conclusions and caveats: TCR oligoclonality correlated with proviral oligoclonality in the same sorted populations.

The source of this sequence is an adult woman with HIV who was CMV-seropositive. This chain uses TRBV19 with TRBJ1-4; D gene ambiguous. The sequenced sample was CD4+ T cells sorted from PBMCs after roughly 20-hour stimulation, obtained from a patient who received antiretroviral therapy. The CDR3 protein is CASTPVGSTNEKLFF. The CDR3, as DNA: TGTGCCAGTACCCCGGTGGGATCCACTAATGAAAAACTGTTTTTT.